This T cell receptor beta chain is from a study of OX40 agonist ivuxolimab in advanced cancers. Drawing of blood for sampling happened at baseline, at cycle 4 day 1, and at cycle 7 day 1. Clones were read by immunoSEQ multiplex PCR, and TCRdb kept only the in-frame ones, dropping some. The sample consists of about 100,000 clones, 90% of them appearing once. The CDR3 totals 16 residues. V shed 4 bases and J shed 1 base, with 17 bases lying between them. CDR1 and CDR2 from the germline V gene are SGHDT and YYEEEE. On this clone itself: What it binds is unknown.

Whole-study findings and limits: Nonresponders included some who also had low normalized T-cell clonal expansion. CD8+ T cells showed, on average, more clonal expansion than CD4+ cells.

The rearrangement joins TRBV5-6 to TRBJ1-2; the D is unclear. The source material was CD4+ or CD8+ T cells sorted from blood, sampled in a trial of the OX40 agonist ivuxolimab. This receptor was taken from an adult with an advanced solid tumor such as melanoma, head and neck, liver or kidney cancer. The CDR3 sequence: CASSHRSYQFNYGYTF. As DNA, the CDR3 is TGTGCCAGCAGCCACCGAAGCTACCAGTTTAACTATGGCTACACCTTC.